The clone carrying this TCR beta chain was seen more than once but under ten times. This entry comes from a study of shared clonotypes between healthy human individuals. Clones were sequenced by immunoSEQ multiplex PCR, and TCRdb holds only the in-frame ones, with some missing. This sample has about 1 million clones; approximately 78% occur once, and the top ten carry approximately 0.56%. There are 13 residues in the CDR3. Germline V lookup: CDR1 MGHDK, CDR2 SYGVNS. Trimming took 7 bases from V and 5 from J, leaving 14 bases between them. Sequenced material: memory CD4+ T cells from PBMCs. Indicated subset: CD45RA-negative fraction. The TCR originated in a man aged 18 to 30 in good health. Some clones in this sample may be carry-over from other donors' samples. The chain couples TRBV25-1 to TRBJ1-1; D is possibly TRBD1 (5 bases). Here the CDR3 reads CASMGGVATEAFF. The CDR3, as DNA: TGTGCCAGCATGGGGGGGGTGGCAACTGAAGCTTTCTTT.